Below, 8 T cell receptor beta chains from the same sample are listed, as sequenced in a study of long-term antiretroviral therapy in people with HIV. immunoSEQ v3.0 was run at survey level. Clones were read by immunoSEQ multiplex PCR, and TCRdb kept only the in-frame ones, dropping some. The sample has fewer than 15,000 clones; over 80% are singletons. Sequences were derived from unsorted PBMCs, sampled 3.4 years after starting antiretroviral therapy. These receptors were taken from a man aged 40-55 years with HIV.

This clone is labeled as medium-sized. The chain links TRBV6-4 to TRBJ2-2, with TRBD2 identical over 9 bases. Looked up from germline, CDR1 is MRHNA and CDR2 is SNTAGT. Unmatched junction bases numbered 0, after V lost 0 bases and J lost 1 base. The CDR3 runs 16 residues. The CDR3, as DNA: TGTGCCAGCAGTGACTCGACTAGCGGGAACACCGGGGAGCTGTTTTTT. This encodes CASSDSTSGNTGELFF.

CDR3 amino acids: CASTGDRPPYEQYF. The DNA for the CDR3 is TGTGCCAGCACTGGTGACCGCCCCCCCTACGAGCAGTACTTC. The chain carries TRBV6-5 and TRBJ2-7; D ambiguous. V lost 7 bases, J lost 2 bases, and 15 bases lay in between. Germline values: CDR1 MNHEY, CDR2 SVGAGI. The CDR3 spans 14 residues.

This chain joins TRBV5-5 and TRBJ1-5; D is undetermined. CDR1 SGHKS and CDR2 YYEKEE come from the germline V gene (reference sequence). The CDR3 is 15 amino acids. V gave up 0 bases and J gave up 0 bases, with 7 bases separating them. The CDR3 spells CASSLGRNSNQPQHF. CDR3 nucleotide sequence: TGTGCCAGCAGCTTGGGAAGAAATAGCAATCAGCCCCAGCATTTT.

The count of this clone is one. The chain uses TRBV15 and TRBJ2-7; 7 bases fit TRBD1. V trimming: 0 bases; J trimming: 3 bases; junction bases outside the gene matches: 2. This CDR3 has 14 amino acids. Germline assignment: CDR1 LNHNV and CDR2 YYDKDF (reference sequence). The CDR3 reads CATSREGDSYEQYF. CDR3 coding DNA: TGTGCCACCAGCAGAGAAGGGGACAGCTACGAGCAGTACTTC.

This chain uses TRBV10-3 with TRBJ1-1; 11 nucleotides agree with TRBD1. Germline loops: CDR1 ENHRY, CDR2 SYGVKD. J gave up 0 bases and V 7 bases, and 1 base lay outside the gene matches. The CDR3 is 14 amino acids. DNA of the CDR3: TGTGCCATCATGGACAGGGGGCTGAACACTGAAGCTTTCTTT. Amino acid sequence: CAIMDRGLNTEAFF.

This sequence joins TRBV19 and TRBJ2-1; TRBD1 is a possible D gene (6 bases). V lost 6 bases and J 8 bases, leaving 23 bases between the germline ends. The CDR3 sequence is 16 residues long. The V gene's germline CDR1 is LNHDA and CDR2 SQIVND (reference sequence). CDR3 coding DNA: TGTGCCAGTAGAGGGGGTCAGGGGTTATCAAGCGATGAGCAGTTCTTC. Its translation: CASRGGQGLSSDEQFF.

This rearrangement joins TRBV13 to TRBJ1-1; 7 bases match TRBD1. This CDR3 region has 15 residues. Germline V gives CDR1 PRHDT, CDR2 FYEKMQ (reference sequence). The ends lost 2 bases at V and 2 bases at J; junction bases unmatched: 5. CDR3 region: CASSLPGTANTEAFF. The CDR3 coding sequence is TGTGCCAGCAGCTTACCCGGGACAGCTAACACTGAAGCTTTCTTT. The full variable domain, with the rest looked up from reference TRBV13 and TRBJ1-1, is AAGVIQSPRHLIKEKRETATLKCYPIPRHDTVYWYQQGPGQDPQFLISFYEKMQSDKGSIPDRFSAQQFSDYHSELNMSSLELGDSALYFCASSLPGTANTEAFFGQGTRLTVV.

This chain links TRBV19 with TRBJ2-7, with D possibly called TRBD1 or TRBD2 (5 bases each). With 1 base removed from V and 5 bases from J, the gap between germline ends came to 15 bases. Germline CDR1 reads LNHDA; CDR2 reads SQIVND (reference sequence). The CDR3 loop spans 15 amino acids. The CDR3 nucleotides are TGTGCCAGTAGTATAGGGGACGGATCAATCGACGAGCAGTACTTC. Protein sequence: CASSIGDGSIDEQYF.